A single sample gave rise to the 14 T cell receptor beta chains below, sequenced in a study of blood T cell repertoires in COVID-19. TCRdb keeps only in-frame clones here, not all; method: immunoSEQ multiplex PCR. Here the sample spans about 47,000 clones, approximately 80% being singletons. The sample taken for sequencing was peripheral blood. The receptors were gathered from an older woman with acute or convalescent COVID-19.

In this sample, this clone turned up once. The chain couples TRBV19 to TRBJ2-7, with 9 bases lining up with TRBD1. In germline, CDR1 is LNHDA, CDR2 SQIVND (reference sequence). This CDR3 region has 13 residues. The trim removed 5 bases at V and 5 bases at J, leaving 4 bases unmatched. The CDR3 bases are TGTGCCAGTAGTGGACAGGGGAGGCACGAGCAGTACTTC. Translation gives CASSGQGRHEQYF.

The chain employs TRBV5-1 and TRBJ2-1; 7 bases are a match to TRBD1. This CDR3 contains 16 residues. Losses at the gene ends were 0 bases for V and 3 bases for J; bases not matched to a gene: 6. CDR1 is SGHRS and CDR2 is YFSETQ in the germline V gene. CDR3 in amino acids: CASSLGEGAGYNEQFF. CDR3 coding DNA: TGCGCCAGCAGCTTGGGTGAGGGGGCGGGCTACAATGAGCAGTTCTTC.

The chain is built from TRBV19 and TRBJ1-5, with unresolved D. V lost 0 bases to trimming and J lost 6 bases, with 12 bases between them. The germline CDR1 and CDR2 sequences are LNHDA and SQIVND (reference sequence). The CDR3 has 15 residues. The CDR3 bases are TGTGCCAGTAGTATAGAATATGAGTACGGTCAGCCCCAGCATTTT. It specifies CASSIEYEYGQPQHF.

The CDR3 DNA reads TGTGCCAGCAGTTTAGGGCTCACTGAAGCTTTCTTT. It translates to CASSLGLTEAFF. The genes are TRBV28 and TRBJ1-1; D gene unclear. There are 12 residues in the CDR3. The V end was cut by 2 bases, the J end by 4 bases, with 5 bases between. Germline CDR1 reads MDHEN; CDR2 reads SYDVKM.

This sequence joins TRBV20-1 and TRBJ2-3; 9 nucleotides align to TRBD2. The CDR3 spans 14 residues. Germline values: CDR1 DFQATT, CDR2 SNEGSKA (reference sequence). The trim removed 3 bases at V and 1 base at J, leaving 2 bases unmatched. CDR3 DNA: TGCAGTGCTAGTCTAGCGGGGCGCACAGATACGCAGTATTTT. As protein: CSASLAGRTDTQYF.

This clone was counted a few times. The V and J genes are TRBV12-5 and TRBJ1-4, with a tentative D call TRBD1 (5 bases). The germline V and J ends were trimmed by 7 bases and 7 bases, with 13 bases remaining between them. The CDR3 is 13 residues long. Germline assignment: CDR1 LGHNT and CDR2 FRNRAP. CDR3 region: CASAQRQSEKLFF. The CDR3 DNA reads TGTGCTAGTGCGCAGAGACAGAGTGAAAAACTGTTTTTT.

The genes are TRBV5-1 and TRBJ2-7; TRBD1 might be the D (5 bases). Germline V CDR1 and CDR2: SGHRS, YFSETQ. This CDR3 is built from 13 residues. The V end was cut by 5 bases, the J end by 2 bases, with 11 bases between. The CDR3 nucleotides read TGCGCCAGCAGACCTACAGGTACCTACGAGCAGTACTTC. Translated: CASRPTGTYEQYF.

This rearrangement joins TRBV7-9 to TRBJ2-1; 7 bases map to TRBD1. The V and J ends lost 3 bases and 7 bases, in that order; junction bases with no gene match: 12. The CDR3 extends over 16 amino acids. CDR1 is SEHNR, CDR2 FQNEAQ, per germline (reference sequence). The CDR3 region has the DNA TGTGCCAGCAGCTTGAAGACAGGGAAGAGGGAAAATGAGCAGTTCTTC. As protein: CASSLKTGKRENEQFF.

V is TRBV7-6 and J is TRBJ1-1; D unclear. V lost 1 base and J 0 bases, leaving 9 bases between the germline ends. Germline V CDR1 and CDR2: SGHVS, FNYEAQ. There are 15 residues in the CDR3. The CDR3 DNA is TGTGCCAGCAGCTTAGTATCAGTCATGAACACTGAAGCTTTCTTT. Encoded protein: CASSLVSVMNTEAFF.

This chain links TRBV2 with TRBJ1-6; TRBD1 is a possible D gene (5 bases). Germline V gives CDR1 SNHLY, CDR2 FYNNEI. CDR3 length: 14 amino acids. The ends were cut back, 2 bases at V and 7 bases at J, with 9 bases in the middle. CDR3 nucleotide sequence: TGTGCCAGCAGTGAAAGAAGGGGAAATTCACCCCTCCACTTT. Amino acid sequence: CASSERRGNSPLHF. The full variable domain, its missing parts supplied by reference TRBV2 and TRBJ1-6, is EPEVTQTPSHQVTQMGQEVILRCVPISNHLYFYWYRQILGQKVEFLVSFYNNEISEKSEIFDDQFSVERPDGSNFTLKIRSTKLEDSAMYFCASSERRGNSPLHFGNGTRLTVT.

CDR3 loop: CASSERVGGRSNEQFF. CDR3 DNA sequence: TGTGCCAGCAGTGAAAGGGTGGGAGGTAGGTCTAATGAGCAGTTCTTC. The chain recombines TRBV6-1 with TRBJ2-1, with a weak D call TRBD2 (6 bases). Trimming shortened V by 2 bases and J by 7 bases, and 18 bases separated the two germline ends. The CDR3 spans 16 residues. Germline lookup yields CDR1 MNHNS and CDR2 SASEGT.

The chain carries TRBV6-5 and TRBJ1-6; TRBD1 agrees at 7 bases. CDR1 is MNHEY, CDR2 SVGAGI, per germline. The J segment lost 7 bases and the V segment lost 6 bases, leaving 9 bases of the junction unmatched. The CDR3 spans 15 residues. The CDR3 region is CASRTEGAWNSPLHF. In DNA, the CDR3 is TGTGCCAGCAGGACAGAGGGGGCCTGGAATTCACCCCTCCACTTT.

The chain joins TRBV30 to TRBJ1-6; a weak D match, TRBD1 (5 bases). The germline V gene has CDR1 GTSNPN and CDR2 SVGIG (reference sequence). The CDR3 sequence is 13 residues long. V shed 0 bases and J shed 6 bases, with 6 bases lying between them. CDR3 sequence: CAWSVDSNSPLHF. As DNA, the CDR3 is TGTGCCTGGAGTGTCGACAGTAATTCACCCCTCCACTTT.

The chain employs TRBV2 and TRBJ1-5; D unresolved. Trimming removed 5 bases from V and 4 bases from J, with 9 bases in between. The CDR3 consists of 13 residues. Germline V CDR1 and CDR2: SNHLY, FYNNEI. Here the CDR3 reads CASSPGENQPQHF. CDR3 bases: TGTGCCAGCAGTCCGGGAGAGAATCAGCCCCAGCATTTT.